The 15 T cell receptor beta chains listed next were all sequenced from one sample in a study of blood T cell repertoires in COVID-19. Repertoires were generated with immunoSEQ multiplex PCR, while TCRdb's copy carries only in-frame clones and drops some. The sample yields more than 80,000 clones, less than 90% seen once. The sample consisted of peripheral blood. These receptors were obtained from an elderly man with acute or convalescent COVID-19.

The V call is TRBV5-4, the J call TRBJ2-1; 13 nucleotides align to TRBD2. The V gene end was trimmed by 4 bases and the J gene end by 6 bases; junction bases not matched to a gene: 4. The germline gives CDR1 SGHNT, CDR2 YYREEE (reference sequence). This CDR3 region has 15 residues. The CDR3 nucleotides read TGTGCCAGCAGCCACACTAGCGGGAGGGCCAATGAGCAGTTCTTC. This gives the protein CASSHTSGRANEQFF.

This clone was picked up one time. Just one base apart from a much larger clone, this may be a read error. The V and J genes are TRBV12-3 or TRBV12-4 and TRBJ2-2; 7 bases agree with TRBD1. The J segment lost 5 bases and the V segment lost 5 bases, leaving 2 bases of the junction unmatched. This CDR3 contains 13 residues. The CDR3 protein is CASSVTGTGELFF. Written as DNA, the CDR3 is TGTGCCAGCAGTGTGACAGGGACCGGGGAGCTGTTTTTT.

This clone was seen only once. The V call is TRBV7-9, the J call TRBJ2-1, with TRBD1 matching over 9 bases. The V gene end was trimmed by 4 bases and the J gene end by 8 bases; junction bases not matched to a gene: 9. The CDR3 has 15 amino acids. Germline CDR1 and CDR2: SEHNR and FQNEAQ (reference sequence). The CDR3 spells CASSSTGTGNDEQFF. As DNA, the CDR3 is TGTGCCAGCAGCTCCACCGGGACAGGGAATGATGAGCAGTTCTTC.

The chain employs TRBV21-1 and TRBJ2-7; the DNA was not compared with TRBD1, the D call given in the table. TRBV21-1 is termed a pseudogene. The CDR3 has 16 residues. The CDR3 spells CASSNPPRQGANEQYF. CDR3 DNA: TGTGCCAGCAGCAACCCCCCCCGGCAGGGGGCGAACGAGCAGTACTTC.

The chain is built from TRBV6-4 and TRBJ2-1; 10 bases agree with TRBD2. V lost 5 bases, J lost 5 bases, and 9 bases stayed unmatched. The CDR3 covers 16 residues. Germline values: CDR1 MRHNA, CDR2 SNTAGT. CDR3 residues: CASSQTRTSGHNEQFF. CDR3 sequence (DNA): TGTGCCAGCAGTCAAACCCGGACTAGCGGCCACAATGAGCAGTTCTTC.

The rearrangement uses TRBV6-1 and TRBJ1-5; D is ambiguous. The CDR3 extends over 15 amino acids. CDR1 MNHNS and CDR2 SASEGT come from the germline V gene. V lost 1 base, J lost 7 bases, and 14 bases lay in between. As DNA, the CDR3 is TGTGCCAGCAGTGAAGAATGGAGGATTCCCCAGCCCCAGCATTTT. Its protein is CASSEEWRIPQPQHF.

The rearrangement joins TRBV19 to TRBJ2-7, with TRBD2 matching over 10 bases. The V and J ends lost 4 bases and 3 bases, in that order; junction bases with no gene match: 6. The germline CDR1 and CDR2 sequences are LNHDA and SQIVND (reference sequence). CDR3 length: 15 amino acids. In DNA form, the CDR3 reads TGTGCCAGTAGTACCCTAGCGGGAGAAGTCTACGAGCAGTACTTC. Translated, it gives CASSTLAGEVYEQYF.

This chain uses TRBV3-1 (or the pseudogene TRBV3-2) with TRBJ1-4; 7 bases line up with TRBD1. The CDR3 extends over 16 amino acids. CDR1 and CDR2 from the germline V gene are LGHDT and YNNKEL (reference sequence). J was trimmed by 5 bases and V by 2 bases; bases with no gene match: 8. The CDR3 DNA reads TGTGCCAGCAGCCAAATCTGGGGACAGAGAAATGAAAAACTGTTTTTT. Protein product: CASSQIWGQRNEKLFF.

The chain links TRBV6-1 to TRBJ1-5; perhaps TRBD1 as D (6 bases). Per the germline V gene, CDR1 is MNHNS and CDR2 is SASEGT. V gave up 2 bases and J gave up 7 bases, with 12 bases separating them. This CDR3 spans 14 amino acids. The CDR3 protein is CASSENGGGQPQHF. For the CDR3, the DNA is TGTGCCAGCAGTGAAAATGGCGGGGGCCAGCCCCAGCATTTT.

The chain joins TRBV2 to TRBJ2-7, with TRBD1 matching 8 bases. CDR1 is SNHLY and CDR2 is FYNNEI in the germline V gene. J was trimmed by 6 bases and V by 7 bases; bases with no gene match: 11. This CDR3 region has 14 residues. This CDR3 is CASNLRTGRVEQYF. The CDR3 coding sequence is TGTGCCAGCAATCTTCGGACAGGGCGGGTCGAGCAGTACTTC.

The CDR3 sequence: CASSLAGMDTQYF. The CDR3 DNA follows: TGTGCCAGCAGCTTGGCAGGGATGGATACGCAGTATTTT. The chain is built from TRBV5-4 and TRBJ2-3, with D maybe TRBD1 (5 bases). This CDR3 is 13 amino acids long. Germline CDR1 reads SGHNT; CDR2 reads YYREEE (reference sequence). Trimming shortened V by 0 bases and J by 6 bases, and 8 bases separated the two germline ends.

J is TRBJ2-3 and V is TRBV6-2 or TRBV6-3; 8 nucleotides agree with TRBD1. This CDR3 has 15 amino acids. Germline CDR1 and CDR2: MNHEY and SVGEGT. V shed 5 bases and J 1 base; nucleotides not matched to a gene: 5. The CDR3 reads CASSPRGQGTDTQYF. CDR3 sequence (DNA): TGTGCCAGCAGTCCGCGGGGACAGGGCACAGATACGCAGTATTTT.

The gene calls are TRBV11-3 and TRBJ2-2; 12 bases align to TRBD2. V lost 5 bases and J lost 5; bases outside the gene matches: 6. The CDR3 is 16 residues long. CDR1 and CDR2 (germline): SGHNT, YENEEA. CDR3 protein: CASSTRTSGETGELFF. Written as DNA, the CDR3 is TGTGCCAGCAGCACTCGGACTAGCGGGGAGACCGGGGAGCTGTTTTTT.

This chain connects TRBV27 to TRBJ2-7, with 12 nucleotides matching TRBD2. The germline V gene encodes CDR1 MNHEY and CDR2 SMNVEV (reference sequence). CDR3 length: 22 amino acids. V was pared by 8 bases and J by 6 bases, with 32 bases of the junction left unmatched. The CDR3: CASDSRDRVMTSGRWTAAEQYF. The CDR3 DNA reads TGTGCCAGCGATTCCCGGGACAGGGTGATGACTAGCGGGAGATGGACCGCGGCCGAGCAGTACTTC.

The chain uses TRBV6-5 and TRBJ1-2, with TRBD1 matching over 7 bases. Germline CDR1 MNHEY, CDR2 SVGAGI. CDR3 length equals 14 residues. Germline trimming cut 6 bases from V and 4 bases from J; bases unmatched to any gene: 8. The CDR3 nucleotides are TGTGCCAGCAGCGACAGGGTCAATTCCTATGGCTACACCTTC. Translating gives CASSDRVNSYGYTF.